The 5 T cell receptor beta chains given below trace back to one sample, sequenced in a study of CD4+ T cells in melanoma. Repertoires were generated with immunoSEQ multiplex PCR, while TCRdb's copy carries only in-frame clones and drops some. The data contain 140,000 or so clones, about nine tenths of them singletons. Source of these receptors: a human donor with melanoma.

This sequence joins TRBV7-9 and TRBJ2-3, with TRBD1 as a possible D gene (6 bases). Trimming shortened V by 5 bases and J by 2 bases, and 14 bases separated the two germline ends. This CDR3 region has 15 residues. Germline CDR1 is SEHNR and CDR2 is FQNEAQ (reference sequence). The CDR3 loop is CASSRGQGVTDTQYF. CDR3 bases: TGTGCCAGCAGCCGGGGACAAGGAGTCACAGATACGCAGTATTTT.

The V call is TRBV4-2, the J call TRBJ1-6; D not certain. The CDR3 has 13 residues. Trimming took 3 bases from V and 11 from J, leaving 11 bases between them. Germline CDR1 and CDR2: LGHNA and YNFKEQ. The CDR3 here is CASSQAVLPPLHF. CDR3 sequence (DNA): TGTGCCAGCAGCCAGGCCGTGCTCCCACCCCTCCACTTT.

The chain couples TRBV20-1 to TRBJ1-4; no clear D. The CDR3 contains 10 residues. Germline-derived CDR1 and CDR2 are DFQATT and SNEGSKA (reference sequence). V was clipped by 3 bases and J by 8 bases, with 4 bases between them. Written as DNA, the CDR3 is TGCAGTGCTAGGTCGGAAAAACTGTTTTTT. It encodes CSARSEKLFF.

The chain is built from TRBV10-2 and TRBJ2-1; maybe TRBD2 (5 bases). The CDR3 has 14 amino acids. Trimming took off 2 bases at V and 7 bases at J, with 12 bases between the two ends. Germline lookup yields CDR1 WSHSY and CDR2 SAAADI. This chain's CDR3 is CASSEPGLGNEQFF. The CDR3 nucleotides read TGCGCCAGCAGTGAGCCTGGACTCGGTAATGAGCAGTTCTTC.

The V gene is TRBV7-9, the J gene TRBJ1-6; D is unresolved. CDR1 is SEHNR, CDR2 FQNEAQ, per germline (reference sequence). The CDR3 contains 12 residues. Trimming stripped 5 bases from V and 9 bases from J, with 8 bases between. CDR3 coding DNA: TGTGCCAGCAGCCGAGATGGTTCACCCCTCCACTTT. Translated, it gives CASSRDGSPLHF.